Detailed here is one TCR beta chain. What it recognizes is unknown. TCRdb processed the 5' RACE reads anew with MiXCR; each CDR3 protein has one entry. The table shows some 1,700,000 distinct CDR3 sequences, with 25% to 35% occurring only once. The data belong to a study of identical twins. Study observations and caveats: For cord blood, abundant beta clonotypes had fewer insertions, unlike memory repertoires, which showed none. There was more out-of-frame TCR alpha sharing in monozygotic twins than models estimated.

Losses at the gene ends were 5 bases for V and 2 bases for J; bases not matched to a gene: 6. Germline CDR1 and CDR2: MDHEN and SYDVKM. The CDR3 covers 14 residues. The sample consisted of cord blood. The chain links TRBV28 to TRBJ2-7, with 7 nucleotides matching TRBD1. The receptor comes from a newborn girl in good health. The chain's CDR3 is CASSGQVVAYEQYF. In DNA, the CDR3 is TGTGCCAGCAGTGGACAGGTTGTAGCCTACGAGCAGTACTTC.